These T cell receptor beta chains were read from a single sample in a study of blood T cell repertoires in COVID-19. The data were produced by immunoSEQ multiplex PCR, yet TCRdb's version contains in-frame clones alone and is incomplete. Among some 60,000 clones, roughly 92% were seen once, and the ten largest hold roughly 5.2%. Sequencing was done on a sample of peripheral blood. The receptors originated from a human donor in a cohort sampled during active COVID-19. Both conserved end residues are part of each CDR3. A D gene is named only where the DNA matches it firmly. Only part of the rows carry a size: once, few, many, or a class if the clone is expanded.

D gene	V gene	J gene	clone size	CDR3 protein	CDR3 DNA
TRBD2	TRBV18	TRBJ2-5	NA	CASSPGLAGAETQYF	TGTGCCAGCTCACCAGGACTAGCGGGGGCAGAGACCCAGTACTTC
TRBD2	TRBV5-1	TRBJ2-1	NA	CASSLVAGDNNEQFF	TGCGCCAGCAGCTTGGTCGCGGGAGATAACAATGAGCAGTTCTTC
TRBD2	TRBV5-1	TRBJ2-3	NA	CASSPASGSTDTQYF	TGCGCCAGCAGCCCAGCTAGCGGTAGCACAGATACGCAGTATTTT
TRBD1	TRBV4-1	TRBJ2-7	NA	CASSQTQGVIVNYEQYF	TGCGCCAGCAGCCAAACCCAGGGGGTCATAGTAAACTACGAGCAGTACTTC
NA	TRBV5-6	TRBJ1-2	NA	CASSRGSFNYGYTF	TGTGCCAGCAGCCGGGGGTCATTCAACTATGGCTACACCTTC
NA	TRBV7-9	TRBJ1-1	once	CASSFTSVNTEAFF	TGTGCCAGCAGCTTTACGTCGGTGAACACTGAAGCTTTCTTT
NA	TRBV19	TRBJ1-2	NA	CASSTRRGGQNYGYTF	TGTGCCAGTAGTACCCGGCGGGGGGGCCAGAACTATGGCTACACCTTC
TRBD1	TRBV19	TRBJ2-6	NA	CASSIRQGVILMVSGANVLTF	TGTGCCAGTAGTATCAGGCAGGGGGTGATACTAATGGTCTCTGGGGCCAACGTCCTGACTTTC
NA	TRBV19	TRBJ1-5	NA	CASSIVAGRGYQPQHF	TGTGCCAGTAGTATAGTTGCCGGGAGAGGCTATCAGCCCCAGCATTTT
NA	TRBV7-3	TRBJ1-5	NA	CASTGGAGGNQPQHF	TGTGCCAGCACCGGAGGGGCTGGAGGCAATCAGCCCCAGCATTTT
NA	TRBV28	TRBJ1-1	NA	CASNEGDEAFF	TGTGCCAGCAACGAGGGAGATGAAGCTTTCTTT
NA	TRBV28	TRBJ2-5	NA	CASARGGQETQYF	TGTGCCAGCGCCCGAGGGGGCCAAGAGACCCAGTACTTC
TRBD2	TRBV12-3/TRBV12-4	TRBJ2-1	NA	CASRTGTRYEQFF	TGTGCCAGCAGAACCGGGACTAGGTATGAGCAGTTCTTC
TRBD2	TRBV7-3	TRBJ2-3	NA	CASSATGRLAVTDTQYF	TGTGCCAGCAGCGCTACGGGGAGACTAGCGGTCACAGATACGCAGTATTTT
TRBD2	TRBV11-2	TRBJ2-7	NA	CASSYLSTSGILNEQYF	TGTGCCAGCAGTTACCTATCGACTAGCGGGATTCTTAACGAGCAGTACTTC
TRBD1	TRBV7-3	TRBJ2-2	NA	CASSSTGFSTGELFF	TGTGCCAGCAGCTCGACAGGGTTTTCGACCGGGGAGCTGTTTTTT
NA	TRBV19	TRBJ1-1	NA	CASSTPLAPGTEAFF	TGTGCCAGTAGTACCCCGCTCGCCCCGGGCACTGAAGCTTTCTTT
NA	TRBV19	TRBJ2-7	NA	CASSPEAGRYEQYF	TGTGCCAGTAGTCCAGAGGCAGGGCGATACGAGCAGTACTTC
NA	TRBV28	TRBJ1-5	NA	CASTAGPQPQHF	TGTGCCAGCACGGCGGGACCTCAGCCCCAGCATTTT
TRBD2	TRBV2	TRBJ2-7	NA	CASTQGLEGREQYF	TGTGCCAGCACCCAGGGACTAGAGGGGCGCGAGCAGTACTTC
TRBD2	TRBV3-1/TRBV3-2	TRBJ2-2	NA	CASSQFPAGLAGGRRRTGELFF	TGTGCCAGCAGCCAATTTCCGGCGGGACTAGCGGGAGGGCGTCGGCGCACCGGGGAGCTGTTTTTT
TRBD1	TRBV7-8	TRBJ2-1	NA	CASSRDRGDNEQFF	TGTGCCAGCAGCCGGGACAGGGGCGACAATGAGCAGTTCTTC
NA	TRBV3-1/TRBV3-2	TRBJ2-3	NA	CASSQDIWRGSTDTQYF	TGTGCCAGCAGCCAAGATATATGGCGGGGAAGCACAGATACGCAGTATTTT
TRBD1	TRBV30	TRBJ1-4	NA	CAWSRDSFNEKLFF	TGTGCCTGGAGTCGGGACAGCTTTAATGAAAAACTGTTTTTT
NA	TRBV21-1	TRBJ2-5	NA	CARAWAAWATQYF	TGTGCCCGTGCCTGGGCAGCTTGGGCGACCCAGTACTTC
TRBD1	TRBV5-8	TRBJ1-5	few	CASSLGQGSQPQHF	TGTGCCAGCAGCTTAGGACAGGGATCCCAGCCCCAGCATTTT
TRBD2	TRBV27	TRBJ2-1	NA	CASRTSGYNNEQFF	TGTGCCAGCCGGACTAGCGGGTATAACAATGAGCAGTTCTTC
NA	TRBV21-1	TRBJ2-7	few	CASSTKKGAGQAYEQYF	TGTGCCAGCAGCACTAAAAAGGGGGCAGGACAAGCCTACGAGCAGTACTTC
TRBD1	TRBV7-9	TRBJ2-7	NA	CASSPPGTGRAWEQYF	TGTGCCAGCAGCCCGCCCGGGACAGGTAGGGCTTGGGAGCAGTACTTC
NA	TRBV7-9	TRBJ1-1	NA	CASSPSGGDGAFF	TGTGCCAGCAGCCCGTCAGGCGGGGACGGAGCTTTCTTT
NA	TRBV6-6	TRBJ1-2	NA	CASSTPQAGYTF	TGTGCCAGCAGTACTCCCCAAGCGGGCTACACCTTC
NA	TRBV6-5	TRBJ1-5	once	CASSLDSSNQPQHF	TGTGCCAGCAGTCTGGACAGTAGCAATCAGCCCCAGCATTTT
NA	TRBV11-2	TRBJ2-3	NA	CASSLGRFTDTQYF	TGTGCCAGCAGCTTGGGCCGATTCACAGATACGCAGTATTTT
NA	TRBV6-5	TRBJ2-7	NA	CASREGLPTYEQYF	TGTGCCAGCAGAGAGGGACTTCCTACCTACGAGCAGTACTTC
TRBD1	TRBV7-2	TRBJ1-1	NA	CASSPDRGGTEAFF	TGTGCCAGCAGCCCCGACAGGGGAGGGACTGAAGCTTTCTTT
TRBD2	TRBV3-1/TRBV3-2	TRBJ2-7	NA	CASRLAGTSGVYEQYF	TGTGCCAGCAGACTAGCCGGGACTAGCGGGGTCTACGAGCAGTACTTC
NA	TRBV5-6	TRBJ1-2	NA	CASSSSGVGYGYTF	TGTGCCAGCAGCTCCTCAGGGGTAGGATATGGCTACACCTTC
NA	TRBV19	TRBJ1-5	few	CASSTPGRGEHQPQHF	TGTGCCAGTAGTACCCCCGGCAGGGGAGAGCATCAGCCCCAGCATTTT
TRBD1	TRBV29-1	TRBJ2-2	NA	CSAPPSTGETGELFF	TGCAGCGCCCCCCCGTCCACAGGGGAGACCGGGGAGCTGTTTTTT
NA	TRBV7-2	TRBJ2-2	NA	CASSPRGSNTGELFF	TGTGCCAGCAGCCCCCGCGGGTCGAACACCGGGGAGCTGTTTTTT
NA	TRBV2	TRBJ2-1	NA	CASSDAGVPEQFF	TGTGCCAGCAGTGATGCGGGCGTTCCTGAGCAGTTCTTC
NA	TRBV28	TRBJ2-3	NA	CASRGTDTQYF	TGTGCCTCCCGGGGCACAGATACGCAGTATTTT
NA	TRBV27	TRBJ2-6	NA	CASSFPPGRASGANVLTF	TGTGCCAGCAGTTTCCCCCCGGGCAGGGCGTCTGGGGCCAACGTCCTGACTTTC
TRBD2	TRBV24-1	TRBJ2-5	NA	CATSDPTRTSGGQETQYF	TGTGCCACCAGTGACCCGACAAGGACTAGCGGGGGACAAGAGACCCAGTACTTC
NA	TRBV30	TRBJ2-7	once	CAWSVRRSGEKRTYEQYF	TGTGCCTGGAGTGTAAGGAGGTCAGGGGAAAAACGAACCTACGAGCAGTACTTC
NA	TRBV11-3	TRBJ2-4	once	CATKGEGGKNIQYF	TGTGCCACCAAGGGGGAAGGGGGCAAAAACATTCAGTACTTC
NA	TRBV5-4	TRBJ2-6	NA	CASSFISVTGANVLTF	TGTGCCAGCAGCTTTATTTCGGTAACTGGGGCCAACGTCCTGACTTTC
NA	TRBV15	TRBJ2-7	NA	CATSRDRGTLTSYEQYF	TGTGCCACCAGCAGAGATAGGGGGACGCTGACCTCCTACGAGCAGTACTTC
TRBD1	TRBV2	TRBJ2-7	NA	CASSDWGQGFHEQYF	TGTGCCAGCAGTGACTGGGGACAGGGTTTCCACGAGCAGTACTTC
TRBD2	TRBV4-2	TRBJ2-2	NA	CASSQGPGGTSGGTGELFF	TGTGCCAGCAGCCAAGGACCCGGCGGGACTAGCGGGGGAACCGGGGAGCTGTTTTTT
TRBD2	TRBV4-1	TRBJ2-7	NA	CASRLAGGPSYEQYF	TGCGCCAGCAGGTTAGCGGGGGGGCCCTCCTACGAGCAGTACTTC
NA	TRBV29-1	TRBJ2-1	once	CSVTGSQQFF	TGCAGCGTCACAGGGAGTCAGCAGTTCTTC
TRBD1	TRBV2	TRBJ1-5	NA	CASGETGAAGQPQHF	TGTGCCAGTGGAGAAACAGGGGCCGCAGGCCAGCCCCAGCATTTT
NA	TRBV11-2	TRBJ1-1	NA	CASSLTPGRVSNTEAFF	TGTGCCAGCAGCTTAACACCGGGGAGGGTTTCGAACACTGAAGCTTTCTTT
NA	TRBV5-6	TRBJ1-2	NA	CASSLGGYYGYTF	TGTGCCAGCAGCTTGGGAGGCTACTATGGCTACACCTTC
NA	TRBV20-1	TRBJ2-5	NA	CSASRGRPQETQYF	TGCAGTGCTAGTCGGGGTCGACCCCAAGAGACCCAGTACTTC
NA	TRBV30	TRBJ1-2	NA	CAWGGSGYTF	TGTGCCTGGGGAGGGAGTGGCTACACCTTC
NA	TRBV4-1	TRBJ2-1	NA	CASSPSPSSYNEQFF	TGCGCCAGCAGCCCGTCTCCCAGCTCCTACAATGAGCAGTTCTTC
TRBD2	TRBV6-5	TRBJ2-1	NA	CASSFLAGAKFF	TGTGCCAGCAGTTTCCTAGCGGGAGCTAAGTTCTTC
NA	TRBV11-2	TRBJ1-2	NA	CASSLRQDLVGYTF	TGTGCCAGCAGCTTAAGACAGGATTTGGTTGGCTACACCTTC